These T cell receptor beta chains were read from a single sample in a study of T cell responses to AZD1222 COVID-19 vaccine. TCRdb's table, derived via immunoSEQ multiplex PCR, lists solely in-frame clones and lacks some. The sample records more than 150,000 clones, about 89% being singletons. Sequenced material: peripheral blood, taken on day 0 of MenACWY control vaccination. The receptors come from an adult in good health. Both conserved end residues are part of each CDR3. The D gene is left open where the match is weak. Only part of the rows carry a size: once, few, many, or a class if the clone is expanded.

d_call	v_call	clone_size	j_call	cdr3_nt	cdr3_aa
.	TRBV7-2	.	TRBJ2-2	TGTGCCAGCAGCTTAGCCGGGGACGGCAGTCCCGGGGAGCTGTTTTTT	CASSLAGDGSPGELFF
.	TRBV28	few	TRBJ1-4	TGTGCCAGCAGTAGAAGACGTGAAAAACTGTTTTTT	CASSRRREKLFF
TRBD2	TRBV2	.	TRBJ2-7	TGTGCCAGCAGGGGGGGGACGACCCCCTACGAGCAGTACTTC	CASRGGTTPYEQYF
.	TRBV7-6	.	TRBJ1-3	TGTGCCAGCAGCACCCCACTCAGGGACTCTGGAAACACCATATATTTT	CASSTPLRDSGNTIYF
TRBD1	TRBV30	once	TRBJ1-4	TGTGCCTCCGGACAGGGAGGCGAAAAACTGTTTTTT	CASGQGGEKLFF
.	TRBV7-9	.	TRBJ1-4	TGTGCCAGCAGTAGCCCGGGGGTCTATGAAAAACTGTTTTTT	CASSSPGVYEKLFF
.	TRBV11-2	.	TRBJ2-5	TGTGCCAGCAGCTTAGATTCCGTAACCCAGTACTTC	CASSLDSVTQYF
.	TRBV7-2	few	TRBJ1-1	TGTGCCAGCAGCCCCCCAGGGAGGGAGAACACTGAAGCTTTCTTT	CASSPPGRENTEAFF
.	TRBV7-9	once	TRBJ2-5	TGTGCCAGCAGCTTAGGACTTGAGACCCAGTACTTC	CASSLGLETQYF
TRBD2	TRBV19	.	TRBJ2-4	TGTGCCAGTAGTGGGCAGGGAGGGAACATTCAGTACTTC	CASSGQGGNIQYF
.	TRBV5-5	.	TRBJ1-5	TGTGCCAGCAGCCCGTCTTGGGGGGCAACGGCTGACGGCAATCAGCCCCAGCATTTT	CASSPSWGATADGNQPQHF
.	TRBV7-2	.	TRBJ1-2	TGTGCCAGCAGCTTAGCGCTAGTAGGGGAGGGCTACACCTTC	CASSLALVGEGYTF
TRBD1	TRBV6-5	few	TRBJ1-5	TGTGCCACCAGACAGGGGAGCCAGCCCCAGCATTTT	CATRQGSQPQHF
.	TRBV6-1	.	TRBJ2-7	TGTGCCAGCAGTGAAGTTGGTAACTACGAGCAGTACTTC	CASSEVGNYEQYF
.	TRBV4-3	.	TRBJ1-2	TGCGCCAGCAGCCAAGATGCGGGGTCGGCGGACTATGGCTACACCTTC	CASSQDAGSADYGYTF
TRBD2	TRBV6-1	.	TRBJ2-1	TGTGCCAGCAGTGACGGATTAGCGGGGCTGGGGGGTGAGCAGTTCTTC	CASSDGLAGLGGEQFF
.	TRBV6-1	.	TRBJ1-1	TGTGCCAGCAGTGAACGGCAGAGGAACACTGAAGCTTTCTTT	CASSERQRNTEAFF
.	TRBV7-2	once	TRBJ1-5	TGTGCCAGCAGCCTTGGACAGCGGGATCAGCCCCAGCATTTT	CASSLGQRDQPQHF